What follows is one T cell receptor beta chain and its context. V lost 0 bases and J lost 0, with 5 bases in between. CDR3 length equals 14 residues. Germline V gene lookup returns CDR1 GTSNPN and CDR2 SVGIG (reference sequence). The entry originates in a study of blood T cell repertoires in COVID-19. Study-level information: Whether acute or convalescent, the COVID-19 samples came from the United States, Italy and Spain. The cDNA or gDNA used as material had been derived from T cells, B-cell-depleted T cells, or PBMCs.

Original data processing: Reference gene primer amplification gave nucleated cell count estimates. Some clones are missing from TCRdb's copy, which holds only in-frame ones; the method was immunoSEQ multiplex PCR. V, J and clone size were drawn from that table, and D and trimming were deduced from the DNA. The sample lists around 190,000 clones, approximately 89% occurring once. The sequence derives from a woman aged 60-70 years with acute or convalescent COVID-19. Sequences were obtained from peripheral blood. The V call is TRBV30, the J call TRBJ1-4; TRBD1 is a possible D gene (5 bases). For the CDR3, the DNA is TGTGCCTGGAGTGTGACAGCAACTAATGAAAAACTGTTTTTT. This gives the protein CAWSVTATNEKLFF.